This T cell receptor (beta chain) was sequenced during a study of cytomegalovirus exposure and HLA in healthy donors. At the level of the study: Later analysis reported that the approximately 120 validation repertoires shared the platform of the approximately 670 first-cohort repertoires. Whole-study findings and limits: The tendency of first-cohort TCR clusters to co-occur in the 120 or so validation repertoires was identified by a subsequent analysis. The classifier, whose performance was assessed in both the original and validation cohorts, reportedly diagnosed cytomegalovirus status with high specificity and sensitivity.

Sequenced by immunoSEQ multiplex PCR; TCRdb stores in-frame clones only, minus some. The sample consists of about 300,000 clones, around nine tenths of them appearing once. Points on this clone: Its antigen remains unknown.

Trimming cost V 4 bases and J 0 bases, with 15 bases left between them. This CDR3 has 17 residues. Germline lookup yields CDR1 MNHNS and CDR2 SASEGT. The chain combines TRBV6-1 with TRBJ2-2, with a weak D call TRBD2 (5 bases). Material: PBMCs. The origin of this receptor is a woman between 18 and 30 years old in good health and CMV-seronegative. The CDR3, as DNA: TGTGCCAGCAGTGTGTTATTCGGGAACTCGAACACCGGGGAGCTGTTTTTT. This sequence encodes CASSVLFGNSNTGELFF.